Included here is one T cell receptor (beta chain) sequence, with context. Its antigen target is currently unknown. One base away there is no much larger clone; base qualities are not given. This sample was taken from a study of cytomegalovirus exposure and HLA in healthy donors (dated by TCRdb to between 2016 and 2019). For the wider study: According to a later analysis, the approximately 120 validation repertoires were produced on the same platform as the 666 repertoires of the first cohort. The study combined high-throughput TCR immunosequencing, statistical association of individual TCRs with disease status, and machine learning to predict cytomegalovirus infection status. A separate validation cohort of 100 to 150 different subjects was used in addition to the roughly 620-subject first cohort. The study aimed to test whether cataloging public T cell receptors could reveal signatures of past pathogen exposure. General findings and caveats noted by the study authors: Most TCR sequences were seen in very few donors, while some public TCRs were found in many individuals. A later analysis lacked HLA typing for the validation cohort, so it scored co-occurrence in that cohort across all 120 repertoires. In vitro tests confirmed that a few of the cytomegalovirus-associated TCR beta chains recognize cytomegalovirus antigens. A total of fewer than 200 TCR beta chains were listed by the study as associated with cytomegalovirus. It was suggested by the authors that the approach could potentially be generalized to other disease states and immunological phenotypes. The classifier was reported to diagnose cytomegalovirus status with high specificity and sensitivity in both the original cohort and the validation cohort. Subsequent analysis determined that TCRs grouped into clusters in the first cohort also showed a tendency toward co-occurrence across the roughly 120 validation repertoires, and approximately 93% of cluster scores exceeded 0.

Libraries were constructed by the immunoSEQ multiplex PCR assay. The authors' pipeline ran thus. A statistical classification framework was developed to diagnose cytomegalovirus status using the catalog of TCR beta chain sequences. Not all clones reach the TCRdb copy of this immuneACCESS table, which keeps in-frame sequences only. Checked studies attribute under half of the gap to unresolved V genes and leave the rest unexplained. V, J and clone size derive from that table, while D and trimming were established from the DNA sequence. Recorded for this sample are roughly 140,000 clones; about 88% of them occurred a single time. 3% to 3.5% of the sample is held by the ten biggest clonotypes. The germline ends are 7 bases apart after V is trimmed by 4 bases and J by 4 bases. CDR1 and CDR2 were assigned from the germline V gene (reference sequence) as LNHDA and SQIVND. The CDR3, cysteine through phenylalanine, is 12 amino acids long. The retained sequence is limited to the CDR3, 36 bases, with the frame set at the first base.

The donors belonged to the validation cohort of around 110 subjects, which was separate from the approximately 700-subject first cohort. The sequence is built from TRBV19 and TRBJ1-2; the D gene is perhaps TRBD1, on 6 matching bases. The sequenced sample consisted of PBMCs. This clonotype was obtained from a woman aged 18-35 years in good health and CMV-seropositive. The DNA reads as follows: TGTGCCAGTAGTAGAGGGGGCTATGGCTACACCTTC. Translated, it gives CASSRGGYGYTF.